The 18 T cell receptor beta chains in this list originate from one sample, sequenced in a study of cytomegalovirus exposure and HLA in healthy donors. PCR used 60 Vbeta primers and 13 Jbeta primers. Sequencing used immunoSEQ multiplex PCR; TCRdb keeps in-frame clones, though not all of them. The sample carries roughly 150,000 clones, almost 80% recorded once. The sequenced sample was PBMCs. Every receptor here comes from a man aged 18 to 35 in good health and CMV-seropositive.

The chain carries TRBV25-1 and TRBJ2-7, with D maybe TRBD2 (5 bases). CDR1 is MGHDK, CDR2 SYGVNS, per germline. The V end lost 4 bases, the J end lost 3 bases, and 16 bases lay between the germline ends. The CDR3 is 15 amino acids. CDR3 sequence: CASSGRGIGRYEQYF. The CDR3 coding sequence is TGTGCCAGCAGTGGAAGAGGGATTGGTCGCTACGAGCAGTACTTC.

The CDR3 loop is CAWSVAPWQGGQPQHF. The CDR3 DNA reads TGTGCCTGGAGTGTAGCCCCCTGGCAGGGGGGTCAGCCCCAGCATTTT. The chain is built from TRBV30 and TRBJ1-5; 7 nucleotides agree with TRBD1. The junction had 11 bases not matched to a gene; V was cut back by 0 bases and J by 6 bases. Germline-derived CDR1 and CDR2 are GTSNPN and SVGIG (reference sequence). CDR3 length equals 16 residues.

This sequence joins TRBV18 and TRBJ1-5, with D perhaps TRBD1 (5 bases). V was clipped by 3 bases and J by 6 bases, with 18 bases between them. The CDR3 consists of 16 residues. Germline CDR1 and CDR2: KGHSH and LQKENI. In nucleotides, the CDR3 is TGTGCCAGCTCACCGTACGCATGGGGGGGATCTCAGCCCCAGCATTTT. This translates into CASSPYAWGGSQPQHF.

The chain couples TRBV6-1 to TRBJ2-7; 7 nucleotides line up with TRBD2. The CDR3 sequence is 16 residues long. Germline V gene data show CDR1 as MNHNS and CDR2 as SASEGT. V shed 4 bases, J shed 3 bases, and the junction held 12 bases outside the gene matches. The CDR3 reads CASSGAGRSNIYEQYF. The DNA of the CDR3 is TGTGCCAGCAGTGGTGCCGGGAGGAGCAACATCTACGAGCAGTACTTC.

This rearrangement joins TRBV7-2 to TRBJ1-6; no clear D. The CDR3 is made up of 12 amino acids. Trimming removed 3 bases from V and 9 bases from J, with 6 bases in between. The V gene's germline CDR1 is SGHTA and CDR2 FQGNSA. The CDR3 region is CASSFTSSPLHF. In DNA, the CDR3 is TGTGCCAGCAGCTTCACTTCTTCACCCCTCCACTTT.

This chain links TRBV10-3 with TRBJ2-1; 9 bases are a match to TRBD1. Looked up from germline, CDR1 is ENHRY and CDR2 is SYGVKD. V dropped 3 bases and J dropped 8; count of bases not matched to a gene: 8. The CDR3 has 15 residues. DNA for the CDR3: TGTGCCATCAGTGATTCGGGACAGGGTCGAGATGAGCAGTTCTTC. This codes for CAISDSGQGRDEQFF.

The CDR3 sequence is CASSQNLVNTEAFF. The CDR3 DNA follows: TGTGCCAGCTCACAGAACTTGGTAAACACTGAAGCTTTCTTT. The chain recombines TRBV18 with TRBJ1-1; D gene ambiguous. The CDR3 runs 14 residues. The germline gives CDR1 KGHSH, CDR2 LQKENI. V lost 4 bases and J lost 2, with 11 bases in between.

This clone was seen once. The junction departs from the called germline gene at one end, perhaps through a read error. The same CDR3 can be traced to other DNA sequences in this sample. The V gene is TRBV9, the J gene TRBJ1-2; D perhaps matches TRBD1 (5 bases). This CDR3 has 18 amino acids. In germline, CDR1 is SGDLS, CDR2 YYNGEE. CDR3 nucleotide sequence: TGTGCCAGTAGCGTAGAACACCCGACTTCGCGGTCAGGGTATGGCTACACCTTC. Its translation: CASSVEHPTSRSGYGYTF.

This rearrangement joins TRBV5-1 to TRBJ2-2; perhaps TRBD2 as D (7 bases). The CDR3 extends over 17 amino acids. Germline-derived CDR1 and CDR2 are SGHRS and YFSETQ. The V end lost 0 bases, the J end lost 5 bases, and 17 bases lay between the germline ends. The CDR3 protein is CASSLVGGAPVTGELFF. As DNA, the CDR3 is TGCGCCAGCAGCTTGGTTGGGGGGGCGCCCGTTACCGGGGAGCTGTTTTTT.

This clone turned up a few times. This chain links TRBV10-3 with TRBJ1-4, with TRBD1 matching 10 bases. This CDR3 has 15 residues. The germline CDR1 and CDR2 sequences are ENHRY and SYGVKD. V dropped 0 bases and J dropped 7; count of bases not matched to a gene: 2. Here the CDR3 DNA reads TGTGCCATCAGTGAGTCAGGGGACAGGGGTGAAAAACTGTTTTTT. Translating it yields CAISESGDRGEKLFF.

This rearrangement joins TRBV7-2 to TRBJ2-7, with 8 nucleotides matching TRBD2. CDR3 length: 14 amino acids. Germline CDR1 SGHTA, CDR2 FQGNSA. V trimming: 6 bases; J trimming: 0 bases; junction bases outside the gene matches: 4. In nucleotides, the CDR3 is TGTGCCAGCAGACTTAGCGGGGACTCCTACGAGCAGTACTTC. It yields the protein CASRLSGDSYEQYF.

The V call is TRBV4-1, the J call TRBJ2-5, with D possibly TRBD2 on 7 matching bases. Matching the DNA end better, TRBJ2-7 makes the J call doubtful. CDR3 length: 18 residues. Germline V CDR1 and CDR2: MGHRA, YSYEKL. The CDR3 reads CASSARGGGAFRTYEQYF. CDR3 DNA sequence: TGCGCCAGCAGCGCCCGCGGTGGGGGGGCCTTTCGGACCTACGAGCAGTACTTC.

The chain recombines TRBV4-2 with TRBJ2-7; D might be TRBD1 (5 bases). Germline CDR1 LGHNA, CDR2 YNFKEQ. Between the trimmed V and J ends, which lost 2 bases and 4 bases, there was a span of 9 bases. CDR3 size: 13 residues. The CDR3 protein is CASSQPQGYEQYF. The CDR3 DNA sequence: TGTGCCAGCAGCCAACCTCAGGGATACGAGCAGTACTTC.

The V gene is TRBV6-6, the J gene TRBJ2-7; no definite D call. The germline V and J ends were trimmed by 6 bases and 2 bases, with 11 bases remaining between them. The CDR3 is 13 amino acids. The V gene's germline CDR1 is MNHNY and CDR2 SVGAGI (reference sequence). The CDR3 DNA follows: TGTGCCAGCAGCGAACCTCTAGCCTACGAGCAGTACTTC. Residues: CASSEPLAYEQYF.

This clone is a singleton in its sample. CDR3 sequence reads: CASSGGQGSYGYTF. CDR3 bases: TGCGCCAGCAGCGGGGGACAGGGAAGCTATGGCTACACCTTC. The chain couples TRBV5-1 to TRBJ1-2, with 9 bases lining up with TRBD1. Germline trimming cut 4 bases from V and 4 bases from J; bases unmatched to any gene: 5. The CDR3 runs 14 residues. The germline V gene has CDR1 SGHRS and CDR2 YFSETQ.

The chain employs TRBV11-2 and TRBJ1-5; 7 bases agree with TRBD1. Germline V lookup: CDR1 SGHAT, CDR2 FQNNGV. V gave up 3 bases and J gave up 4 bases; unmatched junction bases: 6. CDR3 length equals 15 residues. CDR3 amino acids: CASSLAGTANQPQHF. The CDR3 coding sequence is TGTGCCAGCAGCTTGGCTGGGACAGCTAATCAGCCCCAGCATTTT. The full variable domain, its missing parts supplied by reference TRBV11-2 and TRBJ1-5, is EAGVAQSPRYKIIEKRQSVAFWCNPISGHATLYWYQQILGQGPKLLIQFQNNGVVDDSQLPKDRFSAERLKGVDSTLKIQPAKLEDSAVYLCASSLAGTANQPQHFGDGTRLSIL.

This chain joins TRBV4-1 and TRBJ2-3; 8 bases are a match to TRBD2. This CDR3 is 12 amino acids long. V was pared by 3 bases and J by 9 bases, with 2 bases of the junction left unmatched. CDR1 and CDR2 (germline): MGHRA, YSYEKL. CDR3 protein: CASSHIAGTQYF. The CDR3 DNA reads as TGCGCCAGCAGCCACATAGCGGGGACGCAGTATTTT.

V is TRBV7-2 and J is TRBJ2-5; 10 bases fit TRBD2. CDR3 length: 16 residues. Unmatched junction bases numbered 8, after V lost 4 bases and J lost 3 bases. Germline CDR1 reads SGHTA; CDR2 reads FQGNSA. CDR3: CASSSPSSGREETQYF. CDR3 in DNA: TGTGCCAGCAGCTCCCCTTCTAGCGGGAGAGAAGAGACCCAGTACTTC.